Listed here are 10 T cell receptor beta chains from one sample, sequenced in a study of beta chain features in type 1 diabetes listed by TCRdb under 2018. General findings and caveats noted by the study authors: In all four CD4+ subsets, TCRB CDR3 length was moderately but significantly shorter in type 1 diabetes patients.

Libraries came from the immunoSEQ multiplex PCR assay. The entire isolated RNA was reverse transcribed using the High Capacity cDNA Reverse Transcription Kit, and thus expressed TCRB transcripts were sequenced. Not all clones reach the TCRdb copy of this immuneACCESS table, which keeps in-frame sequences only. Checked studies attribute under half of the gap to unresolved V genes and leave the rest unexplained. Recorded for this sample are about 370,000 clones; around 10% of them occurred a single time. The ten biggest clones cover approximately 0.55% of the sample. These TCRs' antigens remain unknown. Sequencing input: central memory CD4+ T cells from blood. The receptor source for this set is a man under 40 with type 1 diabetes.

The sample holds many counts of this clone. The chain carries TRBV27 and TRBJ1-1; D gene ambiguous. The CDR3 runs to 13 residues. The V gene lost 2 bases and the J gene lost 6 bases, with 10 bases spanning the gap. Germline CDR1 is MNHEY and CDR2 is SMNVEV (reference sequence). The CDR3 DNA reads TGTGCCAGCAGTTTAATCGGTTTTCCTGAAGCTTTCTTT. Translating gives CASSLIGFPEAFF.

This clone was seen a few times. The chain uses TRBV10-1 and TRBJ1-1; D is possibly TRBD1 (5 bases). The CDR3 extends over 13 amino acids. CDR1 is WNHNN and CDR2 is SYGVQD in the germline V gene (reference sequence). The V end lost 6 bases, the J end lost 3 bases, and 11 bases lay between the germline ends. The CDR3 loop reads CASREGRDTEAFF. The CDR3 nucleotides read TGCGCCAGCAGGGAGGGGAGGGACACTGAAGCTTTCTTT.

This clone was seen a few times. The CDR3 nucleotides are TGTGCCAGCAGTGCCGCCGTGGGGGTCTACAATGAGCAGTTCTTC. Its translation is CASSAAVGVYNEQFF. The chain couples TRBV28 to TRBJ2-1, with D perhaps given as TRBD1 or TRBD2 (5 bases each). This CDR3 region has 15 residues. The V end was cut by 5 bases, the J end by 3 bases, with 14 bases between. Per germline, CDR1 MDHEN and CDR2 SYDVKM.

This clone was recorded a few times. J is TRBJ1-2 and V is TRBV6-1, with TRBD1 matching over 9 bases. J was trimmed by 8 bases and V by 10 bases; bases with no gene match: 14. The length of the CDR3 is 14 residues. Germline values: CDR1 MNHNS, CDR2 SASEGT. In DNA form, the CDR3 reads TGTGCCACGAACCGACCAGGGACAGGGTCGGGCTACACCTTC. Protein product: CATNRPGTGSGYTF.

This clone was counted ten times or more. This rearrangement joins TRBV27 to TRBJ2-1; TRBD2 matches at 15 bases. Germline V lookup: CDR1 MNHEY, CDR2 SMNVEV (reference sequence). V dropped 5 bases and J dropped 4; count of bases not matched to a gene: 6. CDR3 size: 17 residues. For the CDR3, the DNA is TGTGCCAGCAGTCGGACTAGCGGGAGGGCCCTATACAATGAGCAGTTCTTC. Translation: CASSRTSGRALYNEQFF.

The chain uses TRBV2 and TRBJ1-2; D not resolved. Trimming cost V 5 bases and J 8 bases, with 18 bases left between them. Germline V CDR1 and CDR2: SNHLY, FYNNEI. This CDR3 is built from 14 residues. For the CDR3, the DNA is TGTGCCAGCAGTTTCGCGTCTGGGCAGCGAGGCTACACCTTC. Translating it yields CASSFASGQRGYTF.

This clone was detected only a few times. This specimen includes other DNA sequences encoding the same CDR3. CDR3: CASSPPGGHQPQHF. The DNA of the CDR3 is TGTGCCAGCTCACCCCCAGGGGGCCATCAGCCCCAGCATTTT. This chain joins TRBV18 and TRBJ1-5, with 8 bases that match TRBD1. The CDR3 is 14 residues long. With V trimmed by 3 bases and J by 5 bases, 3 bases remained unmatched. Germline lookup yields CDR1 KGHSH and CDR2 LQKENI.

This clone was found a few times. The rearrangement uses TRBV25-1 and TRBJ2-2; TRBD2 matches 8 bases. V shed 7 bases, J shed 4 bases, and the junction held 8 bases outside the gene matches. This CDR3 has 15 residues. The germline V gene encodes CDR1 MGHDK and CDR2 SYGVNS. The CDR3 nucleotides read TGTGCCAGCAAACGGGGGGGCGCGGGCACCGGGGAGCTGTTTTTT. Translated: CASKRGGAGTGELFF.

This sequence joins TRBV10-3 and TRBJ2-5; either TRBD1 or TRBD2 may fit D (5 bases each). Germline CDR1 and CDR2: ENHRY and SYGVKD. V lost 0 bases and J lost 1, with 12 bases in between. CDR3 size: 16 residues. DNA of the CDR3: TGTGCCATCAGTGAGTCGATTTCCGGGACCCAAGAGACCCAGTACTTC. As protein: CAISESISGTQETQYF.

This clone has a count of ten or more. The chain carries TRBV7-2 and TRBJ1-1, with D unresolved. Germline V gene lookup returns CDR1 SGHTA and CDR2 FQGNSA. The CDR3 totals 13 residues. The ends were cut back, 1 base at V and 2 bases at J, with 5 bases in the middle. The CDR3 reads CASSLGHNTEAFF. CDR3 bases: TGTGCCAGCAGCTTAGGTCATAACACTGAAGCTTTCTTT. The entire variable domain, with the rest obtained from reference TRBV7-2 and TRBJ1-1, is as follows: GAGVSQSPSNKVTEKGKDVELRCDPISGHTALYWYRQSLGQGLEFLIYFQGNSAPDKSGLPSDRFSAERTGGSVSTLTIQRTQQEDSAVYLCASSLGHNTEAFFGQGTRLTVV.